This T cell receptor (beta chain) was captured in a study of PD-1 blockade in classical Hodgkin lymphoma. Study-level points and caveats: Possible causes of repertoire differences, disease activity or prior therapy, remain undefined.

This CDR3 is built from 16 residues. Trimming shortened V by 1 base and J by 4 bases, and 11 bases separated the two germline ends. The germline CDR1 and CDR2 sequences are MGHRA and YSYEKL. The repertoire was sequenced with immunoSEQ multiplex PCR; TCRdb's copy has only in-frame clones and lacks some. The sample holds 25,000 to 30,000 clones; 71% are singletons and the top ten take around 3.3%. Each patient experienced a relapse that followed autologous stem cell transplantation, and brentuximab vedotin exposure varied. On this clone: What it binds is not known.

The sequence was obtained from a human donor with classical Hodgkin lymphoma. Sequenced here: peripheral blood mononuclear cells (PBMCs), sampled before the second cycle of nivolumab. V and J are TRBV4-1 and TRBJ1-6; D not resolved. The CDR3 region is CASSQGPGLYNSPLHF. Here the CDR3 DNA reads TGCGCCAGCAGCCAAGGGCCAGGCCTTTATAATTCACCCCTCCACTTT.